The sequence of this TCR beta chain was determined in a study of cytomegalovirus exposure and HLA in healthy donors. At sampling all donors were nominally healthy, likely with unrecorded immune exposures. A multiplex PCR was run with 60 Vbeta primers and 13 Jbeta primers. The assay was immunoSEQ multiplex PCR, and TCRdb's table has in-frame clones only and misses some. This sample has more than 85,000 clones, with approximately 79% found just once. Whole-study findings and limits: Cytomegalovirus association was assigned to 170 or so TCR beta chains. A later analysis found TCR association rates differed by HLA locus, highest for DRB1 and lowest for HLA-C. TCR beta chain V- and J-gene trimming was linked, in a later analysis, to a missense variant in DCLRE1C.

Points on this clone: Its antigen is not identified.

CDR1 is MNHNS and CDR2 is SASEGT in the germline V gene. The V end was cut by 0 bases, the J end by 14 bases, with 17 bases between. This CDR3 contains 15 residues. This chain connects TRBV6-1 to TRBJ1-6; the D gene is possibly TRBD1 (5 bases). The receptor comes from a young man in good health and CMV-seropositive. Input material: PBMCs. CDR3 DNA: TGTGCCAGCAGTGAAGCCGCGCCAGAGGGGAGGACCCTCCACTTT. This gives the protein CASSEAAPEGRTLHF.